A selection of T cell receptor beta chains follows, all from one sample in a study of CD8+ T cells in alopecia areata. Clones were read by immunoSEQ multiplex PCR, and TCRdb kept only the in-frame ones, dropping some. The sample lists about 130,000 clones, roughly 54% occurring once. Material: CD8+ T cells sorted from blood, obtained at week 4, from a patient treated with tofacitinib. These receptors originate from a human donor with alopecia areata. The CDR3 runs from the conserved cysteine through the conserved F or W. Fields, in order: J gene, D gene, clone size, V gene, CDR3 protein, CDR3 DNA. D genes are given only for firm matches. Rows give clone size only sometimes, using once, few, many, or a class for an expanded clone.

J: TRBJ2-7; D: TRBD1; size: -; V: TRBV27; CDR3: CASSSDRGRYEQYF; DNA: TGTGCCAGCAGTTCTGACAGGGGAAGATACGAGCAGTACTTC
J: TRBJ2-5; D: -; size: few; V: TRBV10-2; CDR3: CASSESTLGRETQYF; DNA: TGCGCCAGCAGTGAGTCGACTCTAGGACGAGAGACCCAGTACTTC
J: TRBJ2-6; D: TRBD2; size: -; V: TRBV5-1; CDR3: CASPGGQPGTSGSGANVLTF; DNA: TGCGCCAGCCCCGGGGGCCAACCCGGGACTAGCGGCTCTGGGGCCAACGTCCTGACTTTC
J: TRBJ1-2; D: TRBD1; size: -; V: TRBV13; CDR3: CASSLTRGSYGYTF; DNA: TGTGCCAGCAGCTTAACCAGGGGGAGCTATGGCTACACCTTC
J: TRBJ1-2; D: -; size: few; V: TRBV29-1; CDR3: CSVEFQTENYGYTF; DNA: TGCAGCGTTGAGTTCCAGACAGAGAACTATGGCTACACCTTC
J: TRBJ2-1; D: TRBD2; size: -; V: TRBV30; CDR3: CAWSLLAGDYEQFF; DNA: TGTGCCTGGAGTCTACTAGCGGGGGATTATGAGCAGTTCTTC
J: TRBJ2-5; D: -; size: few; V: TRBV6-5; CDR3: CASSYVRDGQETQYF; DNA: TGTGCCAGCAGTTACGTGAGGGACGGCCAAGAGACCCAGTACTTC
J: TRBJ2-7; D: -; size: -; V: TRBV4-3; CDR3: CASSLATGAYEQYF; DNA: TGCGCCAGCAGCCTAGCGACAGGAGCCTACGAGCAGTACTTC
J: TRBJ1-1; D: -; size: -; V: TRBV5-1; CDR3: CASSLETGMNTEAFF; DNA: TGCGCCAGCAGCTTGGAAACAGGGATGAACACTGAAGCTTTCTTT
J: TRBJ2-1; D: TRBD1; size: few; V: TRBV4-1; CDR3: CASSQMGRGIRDEQFF; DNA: TGCGCCAGCAGCCAGATGGGCAGGGGGATAAGGGATGAGCAGTTCTTC
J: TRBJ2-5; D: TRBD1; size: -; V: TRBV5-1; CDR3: CASSHRTGRETQYF; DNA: TGCGCCAGCAGCCACAGGACAGGGCGAGAGACCCAGTACTTC
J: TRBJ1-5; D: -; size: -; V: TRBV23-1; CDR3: CASSQYGFAVSNQPQHF; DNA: TGCGCCAGCAGTCAATATGGCTTCGCAGTGAGCAATCAGCCCCAGCATTTT
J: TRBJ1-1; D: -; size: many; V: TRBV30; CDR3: CAWSNGNTEAFF; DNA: TGTGCCTGGAGTAACGGCAACACTGAAGCTTTCTTT
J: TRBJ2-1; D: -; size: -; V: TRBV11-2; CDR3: CASSLAFHEQFF; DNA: TGTGCCAGCAGCTTGGCGTTCCATGAGCAGTTCTTC
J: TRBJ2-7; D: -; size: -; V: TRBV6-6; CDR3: CASSYGVVEDEQYF; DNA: TGTGCCAGCAGTTACGGGGTGGTGGAAGACGAGCAGTACTTC
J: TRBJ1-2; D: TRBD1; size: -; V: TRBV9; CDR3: CASSAQGAAYGYTF; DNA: TGTGCCAGCAGCGCGCAGGGGGCAGCCTATGGCTACACCTTC
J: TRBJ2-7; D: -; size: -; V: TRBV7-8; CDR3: CASSLLAGWREQYF; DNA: TGTGCCAGCAGCTTACTGGCAGGGTGGCGCGAGCAGTACTTC
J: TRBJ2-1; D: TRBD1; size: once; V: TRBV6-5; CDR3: CASNFPGQGKHEQFF; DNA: TGTGCCAGCAACTTTCCGGGACAGGGTAAACATGAGCAGTTCTTC
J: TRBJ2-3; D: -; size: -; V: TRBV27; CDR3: CASSSTADTQYF; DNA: TGTGCCAGCAGTTCGACAGCAGATACGCAGTATTTT
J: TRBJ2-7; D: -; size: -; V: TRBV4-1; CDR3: CASSPRVAYEQYF; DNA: TGCGCCAGCAGCCCCCGGGTCGCCTACGAGCAGTACTTC